This T cell receptor (beta chain) is drawn from a study of cytomegalovirus exposure and HLA in healthy donors. Study outcomes and limitations: The tendency of first-cohort TCR clusters to co-occur in the approximately 120 validation repertoires was identified by a subsequent analysis. It was reportedly the case that the classifier diagnosed cytomegalovirus status with high specificity and sensitivity. Through in vitro validation, a few CMV-associated chains were shown to be specific for CMV antigens.

With regard to this clone: The antigen is unknown.

The germline V gene has CDR1 MDHEN and CDR2 SYDVKM. This CDR3 has 16 amino acids. V shed 9 bases and J shed 3 bases, with 20 bases lying between them. Repertoires were generated with immunoSEQ multiplex PCR, while TCRdb's copy carries only in-frame clones and drops some. The sample has about 300,000 clones; over 75% are singletons. This sequence joins TRBV28 and TRBJ2-2, with a possible D match to TRBD2 (6 bases). The specimen was PBMCs. This receptor was taken from a woman aged 18 to 35 in good health and CMV-seronegative. CDR3 DNA: TGTGCCAGTCGTTGTAGGGACTGGTTTGACACCGGGGAGCTGTTTTTT. Its translation: CASRCRDWFDTGELFF.